These 15 T cell receptor beta chains were sequenced from one sample in a study of CD8 T cells in Susac syndrome. RNA in amounts of roughly 0.45 to 1 ug was reverse transcribed with random hexamers. TCRdb redid the calling of the immunoSEQ multiplex PCR reads with MiXCR, one entry per CDR3 protein. The sample shows some 200,000 distinct CDR3 sequences, over 75% of them seen only once. The source material was CD4+ T cells from PBMCs. The receptors were gathered from a human donor with Susac syndrome.

V is TRBV18 and J is TRBJ1-4; 7 nucleotides align to TRBD1. The CDR3 runs to 15 residues. Germline CDR1 is KGHSH and CDR2 is LQKENI. The J segment lost 10 bases and the V segment lost 2 bases, leaving 10 bases of the junction unmatched. CDR3 sequence: CASSPDTGVGGKLFF. In DNA, the CDR3 is TGTGCCAGCTCACCAGATACAGGGGTCGGGGGAAAACTGTTTTTT.

This clonotype was detected only once. J is TRBJ1-1 and V is TRBV6-5; 9 bases line up with TRBD1. The CDR3 sequence is 16 residues long. J gave up 7 bases and V 0 bases, and 9 bases lay outside the gene matches. Germline V CDR1 and CDR2: MNHEY, SVGAGI. The CDR3 DNA sequence: TGTGCCAGCAGTTACTCTATGGGACAGGGTGCGGTTGAAGCTTTCTTT. The encoded protein is CASSYSMGQGAVEAFF.

This rearrangement joins TRBV7-9 to TRBJ1-2, with D perhaps matching TRBD1 (5 bases). Trimming removed 1 base from V and 7 bases from J, with 10 bases in between. The V gene's germline CDR1 is SEHNR and CDR2 FQNEAQ (reference sequence). The CDR3 runs to 13 residues. The CDR3 here is CASSLGRVFGYTF. As DNA, the CDR3 is TGTGCCAGCAGCTTAGGCAGGGTTTTTGGCTACACCTTC.

The chain links TRBV6-5 to TRBJ2-7, with 12 nucleotides matching TRBD2. Looked up from germline, CDR1 is MNHEY and CDR2 is SVGAGI. The trim removed 0 bases at V and 3 bases at J, leaving 0 bases unmatched. The CDR3 extends over 15 amino acids. CDR3 region: CASSYSTSGGYEQYF. The CDR3 DNA is TGTGCCAGCAGTTACTCGACTAGCGGGGGCTACGAGCAGTACTTC.

The chain has TRBV7-2 and TRBJ1-1; D possibly corresponds to TRBD1 (6 bases). Trimming shortened V by 1 base and J by 3 bases, and 15 bases separated the two germline ends. Germline V gives CDR1 SGHTA, CDR2 FQGNSA. The CDR3 runs 16 residues. The CDR3 here is CASSLDSQGWDTEAFF. The DNA of the CDR3 is TGTGCCAGCAGCTTAGATTCACAGGGTTGGGACACTGAAGCTTTCTTT.

The V call is TRBV11-1, the J call TRBJ1-1; 10 bases are shared with TRBD1. Germline assignment: CDR1 SGHAT and CDR2 FQDESV (reference sequence). Trimming cost V 5 bases and J 5 bases; bases outside gene matches: 17. There are 18 residues in the CDR3. The CDR3, as DNA: TGTGCCAGCAGCCTCCGAGGACAGGGGGAAATCTCATTGACTGAAGCTTTCTTT. It specifies CASSLRGQGEISLTEAFF.

V usage is TRBV9 and J usage is TRBJ1-2, with TRBD1 matching 7 bases. V gave up 3 bases and J gave up 2 bases; unmatched junction bases: 10. This CDR3 has 16 residues. Germline loops: CDR1 SGDLS, CDR2 YYNGEE. The CDR3 sequence is CASSAGTATQNYGYTF. CDR3 sequence (DNA): TGTGCCAGCAGCGCTGGGACAGCTACCCAAAACTATGGCTACACCTTC.

The chain joins TRBV7-9 to TRBJ2-2, with D possibly TRBD1 on 6 matching bases. Germline V CDR1 and CDR2: SEHNR, FQNEAQ (reference sequence). Deletions cut 6 bases from V and 1 base from J, with 9 bases between. CDR3 length: 14 residues. The CDR3 DNA is TGTGCCAGCAGTAAAGGGGGGAACACCGGGGAGCTGTTTTTT. Protein product: CASSKGGNTGELFF. The full variable domain, rest sourced from reference TRBV7-9 and TRBJ2-2, is DTGVSQNPRHKITKRGQNVTFRCDPISEHNRLYWYRQTLGQGPEFLTYFQNEAQLEKSRLLSDRFSAERPKGSFSTLEIQRTEQGDSAMYLCASSKGGNTGELFFGEGSRLTVL.

The sample holds one count of this clonotype. The chain has TRBV7-3 and TRBJ1-1; D is ambiguous. Germline CDR1 is SGHTA and CDR2 is FQGTGA. CDR3 length: 13 amino acids. With 2 bases removed from V and 3 bases from J, the gap between germline ends came to 7 bases. The CDR3 here is CASSLDGHTEAFF. As DNA, the CDR3 is TGTGCCAGCAGCTTAGACGGGCACACTGAAGCTTTCTTT.

This chain joins TRBV7-2 and TRBJ2-3, with D maybe TRBD2 (5 bases). Between the trimmed V and J ends, which lost 5 bases and 2 bases, there was a span of 14 bases. The CDR3 consists of 15 residues. CDR1 SGHTA and CDR2 FQGNSA come from the germline V gene. CDR3 bases: TGTGCCAGCAGCGGTTTAGCGATTTCCACAGATACGCAGTATTTT. Protein product: CASSGLAISTDTQYF.

The genes are TRBV29-1 and TRBJ1-3; no reliable D call. The CDR3 extends over 12 amino acids. V was shortened by 1 base and J by 4 bases, with 5 bases between the two germline ends. Germline CDR1 SQVTM, CDR2 ANQGSEA. The CDR3 spells CSVEGPGNTIYF. CDR3 DNA sequence: TGCAGCGTTGAAGGGCCGGGAAACACCATATATTTT. Looking up the rest from reference TRBV29-1 and TRBJ1-3 gives the full variable domain: SAVISQKPSRDICQRGTSLTIQCQVDSQVTMMFWYRQQPGQSLTLIATANQGSEATYESGFVIDKFPISRPNLTFSTLTVSNMSPEDSSIYLCSVEGPGNTIYFGEGSWLTVV.

V and J are TRBV2 and TRBJ2-3; no reliable D call. V was pared by 2 bases and J by 6 bases, with 6 bases between. The CDR3 is 12 amino acids. From germline, CDR1 is SNHLY and CDR2 FYNNEI. CDR3: CASSERADTQYF. The CDR3 DNA sequence: TGTGCCAGCAGTGAAAGGGCGGATACGCAGTATTTT.

The chain links TRBV6-5 to TRBJ2-7; either TRBD1 or TRBD2 may fit D (5 bases each). Trimming cost V 5 bases and J 4 bases, with 18 bases left between them. Germline CDR1 reads MNHEY; CDR2 reads SVGAGI. This CDR3 contains 15 residues. The CDR3 sequence: CASSHNPGPRYEQYF. As DNA, the CDR3 is TGTGCCAGCAGTCATAATCCGGGGCCAAGGTACGAGCAGTACTTC.

This sequence joins TRBV6-4 and TRBJ2-1, with 7 bases lining up with TRBD1. With V trimmed by 6 bases and J by 3 bases, 5 bases remained unmatched. There are 14 residues in the CDR3. CDR1 is MRHNA and CDR2 is SNTAGT in the germline V gene. In DNA form, the CDR3 reads TGTGCCAGCAGACCCTCAGGGGGCTACAATGAGCAGTTCTTC. This sequence encodes CASRPSGGYNEQFF.

With regard to this clonotype: The junction and the germline gene differ at one end; a read error may be behind it. J is TRBJ1-4 and V is TRBV6-1; TRBD1 agrees at 8 bases. In germline, CDR1 is MNHNS, CDR2 SASEGT. The CDR3 is 15 amino acids. The CDR3 DNA reads as TGTGCCAGCAGCGAAGGCAGGGGGCGAAGAGAAAAACTGTTTTTT. Translation: CASSEGRGRREKLFF.